These 17 T cell receptor beta chains share one sample of origin, sequenced in a study of glioma-infiltrating T cells after dendritic cell vaccination. Produced via immunoSEQ multiplex PCR; TCRdb's table is partial and in-frame only. The table records 85,000 or so clones, approximately 81% of them present only once. Time point meaning: after dendritic cell vaccination, including at tumor progression/relapse. The specimen comprised blood, sampled after dendritic cell vaccination. The source of these receptors is a human donor with glioblastoma.

The CDR3 sequence is CASSFLGADNSPLHF. CDR3 nucleotides: TGTGCCAGCAGCTTTTTGGGGGCAGACAATTCACCCCTCCACTTT. The chain uses TRBV5-6 and TRBJ1-6; a possible D gene is TRBD1 (6 bases). CDR1 and CDR2 (germline): SGHDT, YYEEEE. CDR3 length: 15 amino acids. The V and J ends lost 2 bases and 7 bases respectively, with 13 bases between them.

A few counts support this clone. This sequence joins TRBV4-3 and TRBJ2-1; 9 positions match TRBD1. Germline CDR1 is LGHNA and CDR2 is YSLEER. The CDR3 totals 15 residues. Losses at the gene ends were 3 bases for V and 5 bases for J; bases not matched to a gene: 5. CDR3 DNA: TGCGCCAGCAGCCACCTCGGGACAGGGCACAATGAGCAGTTCTTC. It codes for CASSHLGTGHNEQFF.

The V gene is TRBV28, the J gene TRBJ1-2, with D possibly TRBD1 on 6 matching bases. This CDR3 contains 13 residues. The V end lost 3 bases, the J end lost 7 bases, and 12 bases lay between the germline ends. Germline assignment: CDR1 MDHEN and CDR2 SYDVKM. The CDR3 DNA reads as TGTGCCAGCAGTTTTCGGGGGGGCGGTGGCTACACCTTC. Translated: CASSFRGGGGYTF.

The chain links TRBV6-4 to TRBJ2-1, with D perhaps TRBD1 (5 bases). The CDR3 runs to 12 residues. The V gene's germline CDR1 is MRHNA and CDR2 SNTAGT. V gave up 4 bases and J gave up 6 bases, with 7 bases separating them. CDR3 coding DNA: TGTGCCAGCAGTGCAAGGGGCAATGAGCAGTTCTTC. Residues: CASSARGNEQFF.

The V and J genes are TRBV19 and TRBJ2-1; D is ambiguous. V lost 0 bases, J lost 3 bases, and 6 bases lay in between. The germline V gene has CDR1 LNHDA and CDR2 SQIVND (reference sequence). CDR3 length equals 14 residues. CDR3 nucleotide sequence: TGTGCCAGTAGTATAGAAAACAGCTACAATGAGCAGTTCTTC. Amino acids: CASSIENSYNEQFF.

The chain has TRBV7-2 and TRBJ2-7; 7 nucleotides line up with TRBD2. The J segment lost 3 bases and the V segment lost 5 bases, leaving 1 base of the junction unmatched. This CDR3 spans 12 amino acids. CDR1 and CDR2 (germline): SGHTA, FQGNSA. Here the CDR3 reads CASSGGVYEQYF. The CDR3 DNA reads TGTGCCAGCAGCGGGGGGGTCTACGAGCAGTACTTC.

The sample holds one count of this clone. This rearrangement joins TRBV6-5 to TRBJ2-7; TRBD2 aligns across 13 bases. Germline loops: CDR1 MNHEY, CDR2 SVGAGI. The junction had 6 bases not matched to a gene; V was cut back by 4 bases and J by 6 bases. The CDR3 totals 15 residues. CDR3 bases: TGTGCCAGCAGTTTTCTGACTAGCGGGGGGTCCGAGCAGTACTTC. Translating gives CASSFLTSGGSEQYF.

The DNA for the CDR3 is TGTGCCAGCAGCTCACGTCAGCGGACTAGCGGGCACTACAATGAGCAGTTCTTC. As protein: CASSSRQRTSGHYNEQFF. The chain recombines TRBV7-2 with TRBJ2-1; 11 nucleotides align to TRBD2. CDR3 length: 18 residues. V was pared by 4 bases and J by 3 bases, with 11 bases of the junction left unmatched. From germline, CDR1 is SGHTA and CDR2 FQGNSA.

This sequence joins TRBV4-1 and TRBJ2-1; the D is unclear. Germline lookup yields CDR1 MGHRA and CDR2 YSYEKL. V was trimmed by 4 bases and J by 5 bases, leaving 12 bases between them. CDR3 size: 14 residues. The CDR3 is CASSLVEVDNEQFF. The CDR3 coding sequence is TGCGCCAGCAGCCTTGTAGAAGTAGACAATGAGCAGTTCTTC.

V usage is TRBV10-3 and J usage is TRBJ2-2; 9 bases line up with TRBD2. The CDR3 sequence is 16 residues long. Germline CDR1 is ENHRY and CDR2 is SYGVKD. V lost 1 base to trimming and J lost 8 bases; unmatched junction nucleotides: 8. This CDR3 reads CAISEFSGSGTGELFF. The CDR3 region has the DNA TGTGCCATCAGTGAGTTTAGCGGGAGCGGAACGGGGGAGCTGTTTTTT.

The rearrangement uses TRBV28 and TRBJ1-2; 9 nucleotides match TRBD1. The germline V gene has CDR1 MDHEN and CDR2 SYDVKM. V gave up 1 base and J gave up 2 bases; unmatched junction bases: 5. CDR3 length equals 16 residues. CDR3 sequence: CASSLSVGQGNYGYTF. CDR3 nucleotide sequence: TGTGCCAGCAGTTTATCCGTAGGACAGGGGAACTATGGCTACACCTTC.

The chain couples TRBV21-1 to TRBJ2-7; the DNA was not compared with TRBD2, the D call given in the table. TRBV21-1 is recorded as a pseudogene. The length of the CDR3 is 20 residues. CDR3 amino acids: CDSSPTQKNKLAPPTYEQYF. CDR3 nucleotide sequence: TGTGACTCATCACCCACTCAAAAGAACAAACTAGCGCCCCCGACCTACGAGCAGTACTTC.

V gene TRBV5-4 combines with J gene TRBJ2-5; 7 bases agree with TRBD1. The CDR3 contains 14 residues. V trimming: 4 bases; J trimming: 3 bases; junction bases outside the gene matches: 6. CDR1 SGHNT and CDR2 YYREEE come from the germline V gene (reference sequence). CDR3 sequence: CASSKGQHEETQYF. CDR3 nucleotide sequence: TGTGCCAGCAGCAAGGGACAGCACGAAGAGACCCAGTACTTC.

This clone appeared a few times. J is TRBJ1-1 and V is TRBV7-8; TRBD1 aligns across 7 bases. Unmatched junction bases numbered 5, after V lost 5 bases and J lost 2 bases. The CDR3 extends over 14 amino acids. Germline V gene sequence: CDR1 SGHVS, CDR2 FQNEAQ. CDR3 amino acids: CASSARQGNTEAFF. The CDR3 DNA reads TGTGCCAGCAGCGCGCGACAGGGAAACACTGAAGCTTTCTTT.

The table lists this clone with a few counts. CDR3 nucleotide sequence: TGTGCCAGCAGCTTAGCATCGAGGACTGAAGCTTTCTTT. Its translation is CASSLASRTEAFF. This sequence joins TRBV13 and TRBJ1-1, with D uncertain. Germline V lookup: CDR1 PRHDT, CDR2 FYEKMQ (reference sequence). Trimming removed 1 base at V and 5 bases at J, with 8 bases between. The CDR3 spans 13 residues.

The chain joins TRBV18 to TRBJ1-3; D is ambiguous. The germline V gene encodes CDR1 KGHSH and CDR2 LQKENI. The CDR3 sequence is 14 residues long. Trimming stripped 3 bases from V and 0 bases from J, with 6 bases between. CDR3 loop: CASSPGVSGNTIYF. Written as DNA, the CDR3 is TGTGCCAGCTCACCGGGAGTCTCTGGAAACACCATATATTTT. Full variable domain (outside the CDR3, taken from reference TRBV18 and TRBJ1-3): NAGVMQNPRHLVRRRGQEARLRCSPMKGHSHVYWYRQLPEEGLKFMVYLQKENIIDESGMPKERFSAEFPKEGPSILRIQQVVRGDSAAYFCASSPGVSGNTIYFGEGSWLTVV.

The rearrangement links TRBV10-3 to TRBJ2-1; a possible D gene is TRBD2 (7 bases). The CDR3 is 13 residues long. Trimming took 11 bases from V and 7 from J, leaving 18 bases between them. Germline assignment: CDR1 ENHRY and CDR2 SYGVKD. In nucleotides, the CDR3 is TGTGCCTCCCGGGGGGCCCTCGAAAATGAGCAGTTCTTC. Protein: CASRGALENEQFF.